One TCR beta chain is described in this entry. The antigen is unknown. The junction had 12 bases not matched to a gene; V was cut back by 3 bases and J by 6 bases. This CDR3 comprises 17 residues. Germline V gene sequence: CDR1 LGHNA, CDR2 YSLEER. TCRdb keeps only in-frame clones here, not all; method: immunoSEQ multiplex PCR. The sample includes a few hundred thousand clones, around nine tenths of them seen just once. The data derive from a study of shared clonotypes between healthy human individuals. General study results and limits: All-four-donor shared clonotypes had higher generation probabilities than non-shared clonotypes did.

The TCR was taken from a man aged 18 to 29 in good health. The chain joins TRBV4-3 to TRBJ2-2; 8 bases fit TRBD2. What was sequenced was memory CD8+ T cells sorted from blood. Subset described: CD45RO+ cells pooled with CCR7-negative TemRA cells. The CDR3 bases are TGCGCCAGCAGCCAGGGACCGGGACTAGTGGCGGCCGGGGAGCTGTTTTTT. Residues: CASSQGPGLVAAGELFF.